Each of the 15 T cell receptor beta chains below was sequenced from the same sample in a study of cytomegalovirus exposure and HLA in healthy donors. Some clones are missing from TCRdb's copy, which holds only in-frame ones; the method was immunoSEQ multiplex PCR. The sample lists approximately 220,000 clones; roughly 88% were seen once. The sequenced material came from PBMCs. These TCRs come from a woman in her twenties or thirties in good health and CMV-seropositive.

The chain joins TRBV11-2 to TRBJ2-1; D unclear. CDR1 SGHAT and CDR2 FQNNGV come from the germline V gene. The length of the CDR3 is 12 residues. V was cut by 5 bases and J by 4 bases, with 6 bases left in between. The CDR3, as DNA: TGTGCCAGCAGCGAACAGTACAATGAGCAGTTCTTC. Translated, it gives CASSEQYNEQFF.

The chain couples TRBV30 to TRBJ2-3; 9 bases fit TRBD2. The CDR3 extends over 16 amino acids. Germline CDR1 is GTSNPN and CDR2 is SVGIG (reference sequence). Trimming took 0 bases from V and 5 from J; bases not matched to a gene: 9. As DNA, the CDR3 is TGTGCCTGGAGTGTAACTGTGACTAGCGGCCAAGATACGCAGTATTTT. Residues: CAWSVTVTSGQDTQYF.

CDR3 nucleotides: TGTGCCAGCAGTGAAGCGCAAGTGGTGAACACTGAAGCTTTCTTT. It is translated as CASSEAQVVNTEAFF. The chain combines TRBV6-1 with TRBJ1-1, with no clear D. Germline V CDR1 and CDR2: MNHNS, SASEGT. The CDR3 contains 15 residues. Trimming removed 0 bases from V and 0 bases from J, with 8 bases in between.

The chain combines TRBV29-1 with TRBJ2-1; TRBD2 agrees at 10 bases. The CDR3 has 16 residues. With 0 bases clipped from V and 8 bases from J, the junction kept 10 bases outside the gene matches. Germline V gives CDR1 SQVTM, CDR2 ANQGSEA. DNA of the CDR3: TGCAGCGTTGAAGAGGAGCGGGAGGGGGCTCAGGATGAGCAGTTCTTC. Translation: CSVEEEREGAQDEQFF.

The chain joins TRBV9 to TRBJ1-1; unclear D gene. The germline CDR1 and CDR2 sequences are SGDLS and YYNGEE. The CDR3 extends over 13 amino acids. V lost 0 bases, J lost 4 bases, and 7 bases lay in between. CDR3 region: CASSVGIRTEAFF. CDR3 coding DNA: TGTGCCAGCAGCGTAGGGATACGCACTGAAGCTTTCTTT.

This chain uses TRBV28 with TRBJ1-5; D possibly corresponds to TRBD1 (5 bases). CDR3 length: 13 residues. The V end lost 6 bases, the J end lost 2 bases, and 8 bases lay between the germline ends. Germline CDR1 is MDHEN and CDR2 is SYDVKM. In DNA form, the CDR3 reads TGTGCCAGCAGGCCGGGGGGCAATCAGCCCCAGCATTTT. Translation: CASRPGGNQPQHF.

This clone was detected once. In DNA, the CDR3 is TGTGCCAGCAGCACCCGACAGAACACTGAAGCTTTCTTT. Amino acids: CASSTRQNTEAFF. The rearrangement joins TRBV7-9 to TRBJ1-1, with unresolved D. Per the germline V gene, CDR1 is SEHNR and CDR2 is FQNEAQ (reference sequence). CDR3 length: 13 amino acids. Trimming removed 5 bases from V and 1 base from J, with 8 bases in between.

In its sample, this clone was seen a few times. The chain joins TRBV7-6 to TRBJ2-7; 8 positions agree with TRBD1. V trimming: 5 bases; J trimming: 0 bases; junction bases outside the gene matches: 3. The CDR3 totals 14 residues. Germline values: CDR1 SGHVS, CDR2 FNYEAQ. The CDR3 reads CASSVGTGSYEQYF. The CDR3 bases are TGTGCCAGCAGCGTCGGGACAGGCTCCTACGAGCAGTACTTC. Using reference TRBV7-6 and TRBJ2-7 for the parts outside the CDR3, the full variable domain is GAGVSQSPRYKVTKRGQDVALRCDPISGHVSLYWYRQALGQGPEFLTYFNYEAQQDKSGLPNDRFSAERPEGSISTLTIQRTEQRDSAMYRCASSVGTGSYEQYFGPGTRLTVT.

The CDR3 here is CAWARQGASEAFF. The CDR3, as DNA: TGTGCCTGGGCCCGACAGGGGGCATCTGAAGCTTTCTTT. V and J are TRBV30 and TRBJ1-1, with 10 bases lining up with TRBD1. The CDR3 totals 13 residues. Per the germline V gene, CDR1 is GTSNPN and CDR2 is SVGIG (reference sequence). After removal of 5 bases from V and 6 bases from J, the junction contained 6 bases not matched to a gene.

This chain connects TRBV29-1 to TRBJ2-7; 12 bases are a match to TRBD2. The germline gives CDR1 SQVTM, CDR2 ANQGSEA. V was clipped by 4 bases and J by 4 bases; unmatched bases: 2. CDR3 length equals 13 residues. In nucleotides, the CDR3 is TGCAGCGTTGTCGGACTAGCGGGGTACGAGCAGTACTTC. Encoded protein: CSVVGLAGYEQYF.

The V gene is TRBV6-1, the J gene TRBJ1-2; D uncertain. Germline V CDR1 and CDR2: MNHNS, SASEGT. Trimming took 4 bases from V and 4 from J, leaving 13 bases between them. There are 14 residues in the CDR3. CDR3 nucleotides: TGTGCCAGCAGTGCGAGTCCAGCCTCCTATGGCTACACCTTC. Translated, it gives CASSASPASYGYTF.

The rearrangement links TRBV12-5 to TRBJ1-1; no reliable D call. CDR1 and CDR2 (germline): LGHNT, FRNRAP. This CDR3 is built from 11 residues. Trimming cost V 2 bases and J 6 bases, with 4 bases left between them. CDR3 in DNA: TGTGCTAGTGGTTTGTTCCCTGAAGCTTTCTTT. It yields the protein CASGLFPEAFF.

This clone has more than one count but fewer than ten. This chain uses TRBV7-2 with TRBJ2-1; weak D call: TRBD2 (6 bases). Trimming pared 3 bases from V and 10 bases from J, leaving 10 bases between. CDR1 and CDR2 (germline): SGHTA, FQGNSA. The length of the CDR3 is 12 residues. The chain's CDR3 is CASSLTGLEQFF. As DNA, the CDR3 is TGTGCCAGCAGCTTGACCGGACTAGAGCAGTTCTTC.

CDR3 amino acids: CAISERGLNTGELFF. The CDR3 nucleotides are TGTGCCATCAGTGAGCGGGGACTGAACACCGGGGAGCTGTTTTTT. The chain is built from TRBV10-3 and TRBJ2-2, with a possible D match to TRBD2 (6 bases). Germline values: CDR1 ENHRY, CDR2 SYGVKD. This CDR3 has 15 residues. Trimming took off 2 bases at V and 1 base at J, with 8 bases between the two ends.

The CDR3 nucleotides read TGCAGCGTGAAACAGGGAAGGGGGGACTATGGCTACACCTTC. This codes for CSVKQGRGDYGYTF. The V gene is TRBV29-1, the J gene TRBJ1-2; a weak D match, TRBD1 (6 bases). Germline V gives CDR1 SQVTM, CDR2 ANQGSEA. The V end was cut by 6 bases, the J end by 3 bases, with 17 bases between. The CDR3 length is 14 residues.